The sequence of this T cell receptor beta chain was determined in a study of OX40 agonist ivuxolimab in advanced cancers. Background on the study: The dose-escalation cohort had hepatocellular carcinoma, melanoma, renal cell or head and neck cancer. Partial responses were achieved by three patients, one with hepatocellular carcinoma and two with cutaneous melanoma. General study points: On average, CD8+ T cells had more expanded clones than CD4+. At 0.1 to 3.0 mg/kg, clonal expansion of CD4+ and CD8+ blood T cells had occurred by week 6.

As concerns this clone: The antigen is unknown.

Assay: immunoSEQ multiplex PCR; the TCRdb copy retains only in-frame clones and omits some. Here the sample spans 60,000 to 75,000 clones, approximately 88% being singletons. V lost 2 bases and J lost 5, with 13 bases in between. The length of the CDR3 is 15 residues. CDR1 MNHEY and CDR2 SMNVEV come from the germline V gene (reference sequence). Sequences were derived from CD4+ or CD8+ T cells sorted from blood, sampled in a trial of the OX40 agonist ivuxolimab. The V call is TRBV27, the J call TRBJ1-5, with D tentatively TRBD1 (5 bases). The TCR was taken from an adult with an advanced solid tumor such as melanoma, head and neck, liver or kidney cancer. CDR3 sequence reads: CASSLRGPGDQPQHF. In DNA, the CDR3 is TGTGCCAGCAGTTTAAGGGGACCGGGGGATCAGCCCCAGCATTTT.